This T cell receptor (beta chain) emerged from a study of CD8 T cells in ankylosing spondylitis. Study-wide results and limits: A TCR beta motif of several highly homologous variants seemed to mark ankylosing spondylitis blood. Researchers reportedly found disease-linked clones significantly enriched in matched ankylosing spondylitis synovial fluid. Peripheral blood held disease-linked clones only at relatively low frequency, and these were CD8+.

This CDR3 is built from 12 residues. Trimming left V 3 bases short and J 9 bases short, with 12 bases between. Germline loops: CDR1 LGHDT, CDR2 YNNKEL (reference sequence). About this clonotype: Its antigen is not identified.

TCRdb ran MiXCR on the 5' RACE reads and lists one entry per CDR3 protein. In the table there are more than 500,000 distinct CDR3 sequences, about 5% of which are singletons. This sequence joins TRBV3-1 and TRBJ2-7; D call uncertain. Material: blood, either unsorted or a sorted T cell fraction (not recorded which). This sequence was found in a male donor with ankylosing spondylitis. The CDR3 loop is CASSQAFWGQYF. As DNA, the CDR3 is TGTGCCAGCAGCCAGGCGTTTTGGGGGCAGTACTTC.